This passage covers 14 T cell receptor beta chains from one sample sequenced in a study of cytomegalovirus exposure and HLA in healthy donors. The PCR made use of 60 Vbeta and 13 Jbeta primers. Clones were sequenced by immunoSEQ multiplex PCR, and TCRdb holds only the in-frame ones, with some missing. The sample consists of 130,000 to 150,000 clones, about four fifths of them appearing once. Sequenced input: PBMCs. These receptors originate from a man aged 40-49 years in good health and CMV-seropositive.

CDR3 sequence: CASSFNSYNEQFF. DNA of the CDR3: TGTGCCAGCAGTTTTAACAGTTACAATGAGCAGTTCTTC. The rearrangement links TRBV28 to TRBJ2-1; D is uncertain. Germline V gene data show CDR1 as MDHEN and CDR2 as SYDVKM. The germline V and J ends were trimmed by 3 bases and 4 bases, with 7 bases remaining between them. The CDR3 extends over 13 amino acids.

The V gene is TRBV27, the J gene TRBJ2-7, with unresolved D. Germline CDR1 MNHEY, CDR2 SMNVEV (reference sequence). V shed 3 bases and J shed 2 bases, with 8 bases lying between them. CDR3 length: 13 amino acids. CDR3 sequence (DNA): TGTGCCAGCAGTTTCGAGAGTACCTACGAGCAGTACTTC. This translates into CASSFESTYEQYF.

This chain uses TRBV7-2 with TRBJ2-3; possibly TRBD2 for D (5 bases). The CDR3 is 17 amino acids. Germline V gene sequence: CDR1 SGHTA, CDR2 FQGNSA. Trimming removed 5 bases from V and 1 base from J, with 19 bases in between. In DNA form, the CDR3 reads TGTGCCAGCAGCCTCAGAGGCGGGTACCTGGGCACAGATACGCAGTATTTT. Translated, it gives CASSLRGGYLGTDTQYF. The variable domain in full, with the rest retrieved from reference TRBV7-2 and TRBJ2-3, is GAGVSQSPSNKVTEKGKDVELRCDPISGHTALYWYRQSLGQGLEFLIYFQGNSAPDKSGLPSDRFSAERTGGSVSTLTIQRTQQEDSAVYLCASSLRGGYLGTDTQYFGPGTRLTVL.

This clone was seen just once. This chain joins TRBV19 and TRBJ1-1; 8 bases are shared with TRBD1. Losses at the gene ends were 7 bases for V and 8 bases for J; bases not matched to a gene: 18. The germline V gene has CDR1 LNHDA and CDR2 SQIVND (reference sequence). The CDR3 totals 16 residues. The CDR3 DNA sequence: TGTGCCAGTATCCTTAACTCAGGGGGCCGGTGGGTAGAAGCTTTCTTT. It encodes CASILNSGGRWVEAFF.

This sequence joins TRBV19 and TRBJ1-2; a weak D match, TRBD1 (6 bases). CDR1 and CDR2 (germline): LNHDA, SQIVND (reference sequence). Deletions cut 7 bases from V and 5 bases from J, with 14 bases between. The CDR3 extends over 13 amino acids. CDR3 amino acids: CASTRGVGYGYTF. The CDR3 DNA reads TGTGCCAGTACCAGGGGTGTAGGGTATGGCTACACCTTC. The entire variable domain, with the rest obtained from reference TRBV19 and TRBJ1-2, is as follows: DGGITQSPKYLFRKEGQNVTLSCEQNLNHDAMYWYRQDPGQGLRLIYYSQIVNDFQKGDIAEGYSVSREKKESFPLTVTSAQKNPTAFYLCASTRGVGYGYTFGSGTRLTVV.

V is TRBV7-8 and J is TRBJ1-4; D is possibly TRBD1 (6 bases). Trimming took off 4 bases at V and 3 bases at J, with 15 bases between the two ends. The CDR3 extends over 16 amino acids. Germline CDR1 is SGHVS and CDR2 is FQNEAQ. The CDR3, as DNA: TGTGCCAGCAGCTCAGGGCGGGGGCGGCCTAATGAAAAACTGTTTTTT. Protein sequence: CASSSGRGRPNEKLFF.

The CDR3 bases are TGTGCCAGCAGCCTTGGTGAGGATTCTGGAAACACCATATATTTT. Protein product: CASSLGEDSGNTIYF. The chain combines TRBV5-5 with TRBJ1-3; D is ambiguous. Trimming cost V 4 bases and J 1 base, with 12 bases left between them. Germline V gene data show CDR1 as SGHKS and CDR2 as YYEKEE (reference sequence). The CDR3 runs 15 residues.

This rearrangement joins TRBV19 to TRBJ2-1; the D is unclear. The CDR3 runs 15 residues. V lost 3 bases, J lost 3 bases, and 12 bases lay in between. The germline CDR1 and CDR2 sequences are LNHDA and SQIVND (reference sequence). The CDR3 is CASSISAAVYNEQFF. The DNA of the CDR3 is TGTGCCAGTAGTATCTCCGCGGCAGTCTACAATGAGCAGTTCTTC. Combining the CDR3 with reference TRBV19 and TRBJ2-1 gives the whole variable domain DGGITQSPKYLFRKEGQNVTLSCEQNLNHDAMYWYRQDPGQGLRLIYYSQIVNDFQKGDIAEGYSVSREKKESFPLTVTSAQKNPTAFYLCASSISAAVYNEQFFGPGTRLTVL.

This clone has only a few counts. The chain is built from TRBV25-1 and TRBJ2-1; 9 nucleotides line up with TRBD2. J was trimmed by 1 base and V by 3 bases; bases with no gene match: 4. CDR3 length: 16 amino acids. Germline loops: CDR1 MGHDK, CDR2 SYGVNS. The CDR3 nucleotides are TGTGCCAGCAGTGAGCTAACTAGCGGGTCCTACAATGAGCAGTTCTTC. Protein product: CASSELTSGSYNEQFF.

This clone was counted once. J is TRBJ2-2 and V is TRBV7-9; the match to TRBD1 covers 8 bases. The CDR3 contains 17 residues. Germline V CDR1 and CDR2: SEHNR, FQNEAQ (reference sequence). V shed 5 bases and J 3 bases; nucleotides not matched to a gene: 11. CDR3 DNA: TGTGCCAGCAGCAACTCCCAGGGGGCGGTGGACACCGGGGAGCTGTTTTTT. Protein sequence: CASSNSQGAVDTGELFF.

The chain is built from TRBV29-1 and TRBJ2-3; D may be TRBD2 (6 bases). The CDR3 is 13 amino acids. The germline gives CDR1 SQVTM, CDR2 ANQGSEA. V gave up 4 bases and J gave up 3 bases, with 11 bases separating them. This CDR3 is CSVVGGLTDTQYF. In nucleotides, the CDR3 is TGCAGCGTTGTGGGGGGTCTTACAGATACGCAGTATTTT.

The chain recombines TRBV30 with TRBJ2-5; weak D call: TRBD2 (6 bases). The CDR3 runs 13 residues. Trimming stripped 0 bases from V and 4 bases from J, with 9 bases between. CDR1 and CDR2 (germline): GTSNPN, SVGIG (reference sequence). The CDR3: CAWSVSGGETQYF. The CDR3 DNA is TGTGCCTGGAGTGTATCCGGGGGAGAGACCCAGTACTTC.

The CDR3 DNA reads as TGTGCCAGCAGCTTAGGGTCCGGCCTCGACATATATGGCTACACCTTC. Residues: CASSLGSGLDIYGYTF. The chain links TRBV13 to TRBJ1-2; D uncertain. V gave up 0 bases and J gave up 5 bases, with 16 bases separating them. Germline V CDR1 and CDR2: PRHDT, FYEKMQ (reference sequence). CDR3 size: 16 residues.

This rearrangement joins TRBV7-9 to TRBJ2-2; tentatively, D is TRBD2 (5 bases). Trimming removed 4 bases at V and 2 bases at J, with 14 bases between. This CDR3 is 16 amino acids long. Germline-derived CDR1 and CDR2 are SEHNR and FQNEAQ (reference sequence). CDR3 in DNA: TGTGCCAGCAGCTCCCCTCCGGGGAGAAACACCGGGGAGCTGTTTTTT. Its protein product is CASSSPPGRNTGELFF. Variable domain in full (rest from reference TRBV7-9 and TRBJ2-2): DTGVSQNPRHKITKRGQNVTFRCDPISEHNRLYWYRQTLGQGPEFLTYFQNEAQLEKSRLLSDRFSAERPKGSFSTLEIQRTEQGDSAMYLCASSSPPGRNTGELFFGEGSRLTVL.